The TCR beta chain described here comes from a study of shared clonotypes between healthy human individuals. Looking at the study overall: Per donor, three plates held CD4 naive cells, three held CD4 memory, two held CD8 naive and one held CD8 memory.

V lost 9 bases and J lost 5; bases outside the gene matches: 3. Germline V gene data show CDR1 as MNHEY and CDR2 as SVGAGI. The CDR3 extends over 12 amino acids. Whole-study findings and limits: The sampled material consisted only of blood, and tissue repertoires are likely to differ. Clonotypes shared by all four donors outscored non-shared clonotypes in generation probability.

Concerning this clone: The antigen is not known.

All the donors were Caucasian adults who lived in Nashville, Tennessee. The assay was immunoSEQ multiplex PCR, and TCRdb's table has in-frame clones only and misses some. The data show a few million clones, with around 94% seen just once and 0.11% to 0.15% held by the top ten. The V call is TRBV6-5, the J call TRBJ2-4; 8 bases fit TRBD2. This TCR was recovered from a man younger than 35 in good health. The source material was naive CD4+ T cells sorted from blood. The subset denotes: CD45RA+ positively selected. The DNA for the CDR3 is TGTGCCAGACTAGCGGACGAAAACATTCAGTACTTC. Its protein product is CARLADENIQYF.